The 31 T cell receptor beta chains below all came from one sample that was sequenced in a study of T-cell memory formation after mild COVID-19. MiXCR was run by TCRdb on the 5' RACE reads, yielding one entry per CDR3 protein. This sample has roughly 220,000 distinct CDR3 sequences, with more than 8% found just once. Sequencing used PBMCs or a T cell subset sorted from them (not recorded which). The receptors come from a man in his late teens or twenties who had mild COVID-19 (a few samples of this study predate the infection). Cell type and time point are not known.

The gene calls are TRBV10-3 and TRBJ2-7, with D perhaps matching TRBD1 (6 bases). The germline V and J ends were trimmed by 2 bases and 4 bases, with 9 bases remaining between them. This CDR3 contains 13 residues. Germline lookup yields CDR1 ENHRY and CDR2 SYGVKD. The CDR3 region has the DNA TGTGCCATCAGTGAGGCAGGGGATTACGAGCAGTACGTC. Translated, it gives CAISEAGDYEQYV.

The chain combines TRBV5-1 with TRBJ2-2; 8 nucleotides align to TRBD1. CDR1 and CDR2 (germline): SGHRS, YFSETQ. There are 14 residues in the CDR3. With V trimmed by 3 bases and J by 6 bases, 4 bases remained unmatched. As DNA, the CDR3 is TGCGCCAGCAGCTCGCAGGGGGCATCCGGGGAGCTGTTTTTT. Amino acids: CASSSQGASGELFF.

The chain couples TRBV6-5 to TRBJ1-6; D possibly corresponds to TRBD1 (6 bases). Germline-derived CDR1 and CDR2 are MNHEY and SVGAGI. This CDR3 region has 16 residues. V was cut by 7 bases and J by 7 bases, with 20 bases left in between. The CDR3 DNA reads TGTGCCAGCAACCAGGAACCCCGGGGGCTCAATTCACCCCTCCACTTT. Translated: CASNQEPRGLNSPLHF.

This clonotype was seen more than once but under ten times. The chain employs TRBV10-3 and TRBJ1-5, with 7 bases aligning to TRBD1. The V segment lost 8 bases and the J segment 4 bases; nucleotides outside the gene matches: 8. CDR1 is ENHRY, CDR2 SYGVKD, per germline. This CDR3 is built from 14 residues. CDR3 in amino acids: CAIGTGETNQPQHF. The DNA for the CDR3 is TGTGCCATCGGTACAGGGGAGACGAATCAGCCCCAGCATTTT.

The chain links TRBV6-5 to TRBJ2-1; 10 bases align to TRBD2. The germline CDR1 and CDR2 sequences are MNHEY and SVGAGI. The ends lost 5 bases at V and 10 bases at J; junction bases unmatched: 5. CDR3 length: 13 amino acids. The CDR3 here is CASSSGGAQEQFF. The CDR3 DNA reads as TGTGCCAGCAGTAGCGGGGGGGCCCAGGAGCAGTTCTTC.

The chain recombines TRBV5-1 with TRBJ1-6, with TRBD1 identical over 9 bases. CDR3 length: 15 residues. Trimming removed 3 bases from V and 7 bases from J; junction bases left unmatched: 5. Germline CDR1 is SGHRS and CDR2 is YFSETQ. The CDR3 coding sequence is TGCGCCAGCAGCTCCCGTACAGGGGGCAATTCACCCCTCCACTTT. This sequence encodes CASSSRTGGNSPLHF.

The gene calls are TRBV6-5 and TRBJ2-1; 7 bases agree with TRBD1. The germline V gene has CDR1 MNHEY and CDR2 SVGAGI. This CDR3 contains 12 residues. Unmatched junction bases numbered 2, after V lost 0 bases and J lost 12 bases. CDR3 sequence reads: CASSYSGGGQFF. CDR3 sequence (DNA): TGTGCCAGCAGTTACTCAGGGGGCGGGCAGTTCTTC.

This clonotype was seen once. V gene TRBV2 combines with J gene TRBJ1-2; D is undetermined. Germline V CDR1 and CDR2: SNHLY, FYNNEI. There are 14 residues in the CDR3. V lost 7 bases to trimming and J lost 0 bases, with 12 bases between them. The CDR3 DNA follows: TGTGCCAGCACCATGGACTCCCCTAACTATGGCTACACCTTC. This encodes CASTMDSPNYGYTF. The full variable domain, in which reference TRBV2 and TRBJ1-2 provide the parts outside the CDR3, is EPEVTQTPSHQVTQMGQEVILRCVPISNHLYFYWYRQILGQKVEFLVSFYNNEISEKSEIFDDQFSVERPDGSNFTLKIRSTKLEDSAMYFCASTMDSPNYGYTFGSGTRLTVV.

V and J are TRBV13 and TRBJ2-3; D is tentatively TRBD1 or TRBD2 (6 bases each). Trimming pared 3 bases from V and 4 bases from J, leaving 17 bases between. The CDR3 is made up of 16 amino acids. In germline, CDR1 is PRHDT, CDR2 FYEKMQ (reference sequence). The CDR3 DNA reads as TGTGCCAGCAGCTTCGGAGGGGGGCGAGGGGCAGATACGCAGTATTTT. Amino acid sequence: CASSFGGGRGADTQYF.

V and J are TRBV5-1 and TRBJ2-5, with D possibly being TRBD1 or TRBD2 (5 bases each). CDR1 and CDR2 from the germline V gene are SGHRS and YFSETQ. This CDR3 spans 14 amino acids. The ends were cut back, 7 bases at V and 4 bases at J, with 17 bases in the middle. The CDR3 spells CASRPVMGVETQYF. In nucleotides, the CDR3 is TGCGCCAGCCGCCCCGTGATGGGGGTAGAGACCCAGTACTTC. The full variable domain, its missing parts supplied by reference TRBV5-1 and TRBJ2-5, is KAGVTQTPRYLIKTRGQQVTLSCSPISGHRSVSWYQQTPGQGLQFLFEYFSETQRNKGNFPGRFSGRQFSNSRSEMNVSTLELGDSALYLCASRPVMGVETQYFGPGTRLLVL.

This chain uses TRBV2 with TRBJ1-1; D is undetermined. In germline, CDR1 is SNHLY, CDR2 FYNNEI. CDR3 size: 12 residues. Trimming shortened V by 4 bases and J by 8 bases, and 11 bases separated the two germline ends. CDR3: CASSVRLGEAFF. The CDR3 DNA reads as TGTGCCAGCAGTGTACGCCTGGGGGAAGCTTTCTTT.

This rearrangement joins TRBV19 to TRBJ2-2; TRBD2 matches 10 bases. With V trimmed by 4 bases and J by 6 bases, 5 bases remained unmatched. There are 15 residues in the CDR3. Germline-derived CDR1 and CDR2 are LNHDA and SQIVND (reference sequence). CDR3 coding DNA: TGTGCCAGTAGTACGATCGGGACTAGCGCCGGGGAGCTGTTTTTT. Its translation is CASSTIGTSAGELFF. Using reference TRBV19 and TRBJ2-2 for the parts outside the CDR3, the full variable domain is DGGITQSPKYLFRKEGQNVTLSCEQNLNHDAMYWYRQDPGQGLRLIYYSQIVNDFQKGDIAEGYSVSREKKESFPLTVTSAQKNPTAFYLCASSTIGTSAGELFFGEGSRLTVL.

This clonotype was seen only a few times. CDR3: CASTPGQPITGELFF. In nucleotides, the CDR3 is TGTGCCAGTACACCGGGACAGCCCATCACCGGGGAGCTGTTTTTT. The chain uses TRBV28 and TRBJ2-2; TRBD1 matches 7 bases. The J segment lost 4 bases and the V segment lost 9 bases, leaving 11 bases of the junction unmatched. CDR3 length: 15 amino acids. CDR1 is MDHEN, CDR2 SYDVKM, per germline.

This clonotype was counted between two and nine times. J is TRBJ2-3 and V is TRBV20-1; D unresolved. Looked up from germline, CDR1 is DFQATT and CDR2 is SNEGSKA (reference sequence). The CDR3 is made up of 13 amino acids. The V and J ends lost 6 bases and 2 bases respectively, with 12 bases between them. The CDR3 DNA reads TGCAGTGCCCGCGAAGAATTCACAGATACGCAGTATTTT. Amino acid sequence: CSAREEFTDTQYF.

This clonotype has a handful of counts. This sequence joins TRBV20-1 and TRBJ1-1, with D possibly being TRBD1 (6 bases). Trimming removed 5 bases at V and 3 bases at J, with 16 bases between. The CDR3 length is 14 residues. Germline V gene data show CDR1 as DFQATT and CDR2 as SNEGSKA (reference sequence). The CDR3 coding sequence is TGCAGTGCTTACAGGGTCGGGAGGGACACTGAAGCTTTCTTT. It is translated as CSAYRVGRDTEAFF.

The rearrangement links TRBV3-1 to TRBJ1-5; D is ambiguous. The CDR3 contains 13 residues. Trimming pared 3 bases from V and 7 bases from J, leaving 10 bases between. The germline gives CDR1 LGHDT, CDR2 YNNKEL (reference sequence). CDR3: CASSQDLLQPQHF. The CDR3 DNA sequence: TGTGCCAGCAGCCAGGACCTTTTGCAGCCCCAGCATTTT.

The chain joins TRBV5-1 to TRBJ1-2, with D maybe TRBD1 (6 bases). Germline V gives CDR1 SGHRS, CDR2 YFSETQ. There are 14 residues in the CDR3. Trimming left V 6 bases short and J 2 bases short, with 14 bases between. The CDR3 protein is CASTRGQGNYGYTF. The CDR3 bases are TGCGCCAGCACCCGCGGCCAGGGGAACTATGGCTACACCTTC.

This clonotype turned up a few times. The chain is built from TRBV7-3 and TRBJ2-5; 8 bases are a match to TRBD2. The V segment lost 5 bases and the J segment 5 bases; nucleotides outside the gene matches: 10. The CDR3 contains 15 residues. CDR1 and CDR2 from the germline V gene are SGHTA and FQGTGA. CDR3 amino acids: CASSPQAGAGETQYF. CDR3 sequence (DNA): TGTGCCAGCAGCCCGCAAGCGGGGGCGGGGGAGACCCAGTACTTC.

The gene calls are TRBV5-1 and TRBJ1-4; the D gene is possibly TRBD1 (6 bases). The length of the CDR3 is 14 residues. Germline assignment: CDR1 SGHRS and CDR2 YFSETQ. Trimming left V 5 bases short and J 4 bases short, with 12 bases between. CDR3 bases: TGCGCCAGCAGGCAGGGGAAGGTTAATGAAAAACTGTTTTTT. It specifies CASRQGKVNEKLFF. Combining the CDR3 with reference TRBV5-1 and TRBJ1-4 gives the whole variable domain KAGVTQTPRYLIKTRGQQVTLSCSPISGHRSVSWYQQTPGQGLQFLFEYFSETQRNKGNFPGRFSGRQFSNSRSEMNVSTLELGDSALYLCASRQGKVNEKLFFGSGTQLSVL.

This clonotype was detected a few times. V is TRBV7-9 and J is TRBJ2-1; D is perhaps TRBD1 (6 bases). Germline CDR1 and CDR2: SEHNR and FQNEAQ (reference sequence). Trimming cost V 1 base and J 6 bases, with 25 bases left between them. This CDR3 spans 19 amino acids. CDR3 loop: CASSLEFPAARRGPNEQFF. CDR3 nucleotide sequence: TGTGCCAGCAGCTTAGAGTTTCCGGCGGCACGCAGGGGCCCCAATGAGCAGTTCTTC. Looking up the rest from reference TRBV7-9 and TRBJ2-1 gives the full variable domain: DTGVSQNPRHKITKRGQNVTFRCDPISEHNRLYWYRQTLGQGPEFLTYFQNEAQLEKSRLLSDRFSAERPKGSFSTLEIQRTEQGDSAMYLCASSLEFPAARRGPNEQFFGPGTRLTVL.

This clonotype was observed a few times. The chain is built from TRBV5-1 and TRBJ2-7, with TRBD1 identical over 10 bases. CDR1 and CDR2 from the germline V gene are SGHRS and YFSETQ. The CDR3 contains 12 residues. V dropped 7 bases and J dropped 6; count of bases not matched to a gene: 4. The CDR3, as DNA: TGCGCCAGCGGGACAGGGGAGGCCGAGCAGTACTTC. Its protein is CASGTGEAEQYF.

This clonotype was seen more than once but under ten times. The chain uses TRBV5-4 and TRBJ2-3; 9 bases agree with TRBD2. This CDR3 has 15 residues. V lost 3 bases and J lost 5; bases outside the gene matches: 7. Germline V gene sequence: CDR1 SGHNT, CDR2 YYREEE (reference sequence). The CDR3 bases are TGTGCCAGCAGCTCCGCGGGGGGGGCAGGAGATACGCAGTATTTT. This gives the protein CASSSAGGAGDTQYF. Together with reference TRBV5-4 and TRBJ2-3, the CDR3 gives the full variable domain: ETGVTQSPTHLIKTRGQQVTLRCSSQSGHNTVSWYQQALGQGPQFIFQYYREEENGRGNFPPRFSGLQFPNYSSELNVNALELDDSALYLCASSSAGGAGDTQYFGPGTRLTVL.

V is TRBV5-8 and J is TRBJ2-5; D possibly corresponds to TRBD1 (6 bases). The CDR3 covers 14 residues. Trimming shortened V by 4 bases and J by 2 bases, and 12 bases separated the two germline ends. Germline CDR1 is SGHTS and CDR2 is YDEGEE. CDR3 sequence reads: CASSPTGQQETQYF. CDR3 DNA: TGTGCCAGCAGCCCAACCGGACAGCAAGAGACCCAGTACTTC.

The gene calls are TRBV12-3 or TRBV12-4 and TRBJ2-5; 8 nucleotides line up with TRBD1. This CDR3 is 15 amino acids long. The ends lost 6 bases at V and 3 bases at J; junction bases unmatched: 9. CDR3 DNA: TGTGCCAGCAGCTGGACAGGGTACGGGAAAGAGACCCAGTACTTC. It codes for CASSWTGYGKETQYF.

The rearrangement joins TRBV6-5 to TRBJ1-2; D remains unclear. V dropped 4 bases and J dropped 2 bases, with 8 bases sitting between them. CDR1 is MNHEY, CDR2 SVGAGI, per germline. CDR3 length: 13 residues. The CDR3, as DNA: TGTGCCAGCAGTTGGACCTTAAACTATGGCTACACCTTC. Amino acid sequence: CASSWTLNYGYTF.

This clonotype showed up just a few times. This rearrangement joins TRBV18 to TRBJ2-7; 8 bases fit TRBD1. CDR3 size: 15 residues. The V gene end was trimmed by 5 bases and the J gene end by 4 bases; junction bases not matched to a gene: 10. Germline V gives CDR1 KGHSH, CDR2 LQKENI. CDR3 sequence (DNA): TGTGCCAGCTCAACTAGGGCTACAGGGGGATACGAGCAGTACTTC. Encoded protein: CASSTRATGGYEQYF.

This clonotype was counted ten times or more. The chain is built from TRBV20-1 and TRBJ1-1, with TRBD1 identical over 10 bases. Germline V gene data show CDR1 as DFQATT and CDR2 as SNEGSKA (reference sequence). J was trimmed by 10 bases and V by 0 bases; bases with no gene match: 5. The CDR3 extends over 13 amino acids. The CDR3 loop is CSARETTGGGAFF. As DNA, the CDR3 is TGCAGTGCTAGAGAGACGACAGGGGGCGGAGCTTTCTTT.

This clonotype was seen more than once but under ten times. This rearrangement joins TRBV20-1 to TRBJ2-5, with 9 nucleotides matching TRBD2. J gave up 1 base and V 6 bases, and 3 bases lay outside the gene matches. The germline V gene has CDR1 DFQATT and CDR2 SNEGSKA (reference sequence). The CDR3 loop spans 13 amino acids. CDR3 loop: CSAPTSGQETQYF. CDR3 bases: TGCAGTGCGCCGACTAGCGGCCAAGAGACCCAGTACTTC.

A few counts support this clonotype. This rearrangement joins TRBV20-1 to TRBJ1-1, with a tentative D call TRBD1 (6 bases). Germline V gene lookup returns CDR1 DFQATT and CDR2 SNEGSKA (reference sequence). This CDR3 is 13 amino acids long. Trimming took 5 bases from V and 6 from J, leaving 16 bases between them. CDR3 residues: CSAQQGLIPEAFF. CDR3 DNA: TGCAGTGCTCAACAGGGTCTGATCCCTGAAGCTTTCTTT.

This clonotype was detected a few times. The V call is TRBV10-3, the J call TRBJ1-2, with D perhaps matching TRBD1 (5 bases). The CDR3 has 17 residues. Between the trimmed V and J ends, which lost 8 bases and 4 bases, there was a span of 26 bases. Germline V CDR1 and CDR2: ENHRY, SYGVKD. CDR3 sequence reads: CAISEGIVDSQPYGYTF. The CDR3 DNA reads TGTGCCATCTCTGAGGGGATTGTGGATTCTCAGCCCTATGGCTACACCTTC.

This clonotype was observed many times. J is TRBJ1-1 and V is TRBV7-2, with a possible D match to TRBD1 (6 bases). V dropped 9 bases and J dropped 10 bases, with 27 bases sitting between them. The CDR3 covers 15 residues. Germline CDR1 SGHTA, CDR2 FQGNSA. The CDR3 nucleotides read TGTGCCAGTACGTTCGAGGGAGGGGGACATAGGGCAGCTTTCTTT. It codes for CASTFEGGGHRAAFF.